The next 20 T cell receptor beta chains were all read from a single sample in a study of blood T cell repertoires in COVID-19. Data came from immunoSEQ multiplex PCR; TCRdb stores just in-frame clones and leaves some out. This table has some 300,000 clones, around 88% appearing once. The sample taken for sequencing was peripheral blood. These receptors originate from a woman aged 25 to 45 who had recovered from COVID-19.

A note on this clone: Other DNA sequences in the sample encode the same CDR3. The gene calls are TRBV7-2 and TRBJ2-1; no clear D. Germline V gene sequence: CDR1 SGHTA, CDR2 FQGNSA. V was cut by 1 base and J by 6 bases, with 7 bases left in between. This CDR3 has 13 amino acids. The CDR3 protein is CASSLGQINEQFF. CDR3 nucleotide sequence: TGTGCCAGCAGCTTAGGGCAAATCAATGAGCAGTTCTTC.

The CDR3 nucleotides read TGTGCCAGCAGGGCCCCCTGGTCCTACGAGCAGTACTTC. Translation gives CASRAPWSYEQYF. The chain couples TRBV3-1 (or the pseudogene TRBV3-2) to TRBJ2-7; no firm D call. V lost 6 bases and J lost 1, with 10 bases in between. The CDR3 sequence is 13 residues long. CDR1 is LGHDT and CDR2 is YNNKEL in the germline V gene (reference sequence).

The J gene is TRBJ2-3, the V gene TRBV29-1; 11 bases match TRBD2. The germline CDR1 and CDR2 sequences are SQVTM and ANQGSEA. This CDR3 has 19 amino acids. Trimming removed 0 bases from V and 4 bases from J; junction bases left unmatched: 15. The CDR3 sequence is CSVEDLAGGPPMSSDTQYF. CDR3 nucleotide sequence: TGCAGCGTTGAAGACCTAGCGGGGGGACCTCCAATGTCCTCAGATACGCAGTATTTT.

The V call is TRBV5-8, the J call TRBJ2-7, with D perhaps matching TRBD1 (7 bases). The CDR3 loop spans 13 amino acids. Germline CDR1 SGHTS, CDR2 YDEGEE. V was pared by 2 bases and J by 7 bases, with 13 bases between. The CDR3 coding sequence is TGTGCCAGCAGCTTCTTCAGGGGGACTGAGCAGTACTTC. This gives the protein CASSFFRGTEQYF.

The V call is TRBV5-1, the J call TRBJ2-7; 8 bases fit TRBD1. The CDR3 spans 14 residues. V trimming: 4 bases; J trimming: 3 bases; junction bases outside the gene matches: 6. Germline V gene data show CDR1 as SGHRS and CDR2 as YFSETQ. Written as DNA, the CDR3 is TGCGCCAGCAGCGCGGGACAGGAGGGCTACGAGCAGTACTTC. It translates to CASSAGQEGYEQYF. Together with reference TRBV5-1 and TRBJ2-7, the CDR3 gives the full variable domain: KAGVTQTPRYLIKTRGQQVTLSCSPISGHRSVSWYQQTPGQGLQFLFEYFSETQRNKGNFPGRFSGRQFSNSRSEMNVSTLELGDSALYLCASSAGQEGYEQYFGPGTRLTVT.

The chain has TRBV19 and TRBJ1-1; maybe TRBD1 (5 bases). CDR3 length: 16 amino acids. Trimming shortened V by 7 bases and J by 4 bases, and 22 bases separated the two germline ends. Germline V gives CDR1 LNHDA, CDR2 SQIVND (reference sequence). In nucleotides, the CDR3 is TGTGCCAGTACCCCATCCCGGGGGGAGAGCGGCACTGAAGCTTTCTTT. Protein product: CASTPSRGESGTEAFF.

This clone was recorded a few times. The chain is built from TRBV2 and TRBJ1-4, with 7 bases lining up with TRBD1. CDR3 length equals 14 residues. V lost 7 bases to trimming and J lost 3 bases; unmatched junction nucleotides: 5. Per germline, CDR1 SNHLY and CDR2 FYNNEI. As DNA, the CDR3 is TGTGCCAGCAAAACAGGGGTGGCTAATGAAAAACTGTTTTTT. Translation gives CASKTGVANEKLFF.

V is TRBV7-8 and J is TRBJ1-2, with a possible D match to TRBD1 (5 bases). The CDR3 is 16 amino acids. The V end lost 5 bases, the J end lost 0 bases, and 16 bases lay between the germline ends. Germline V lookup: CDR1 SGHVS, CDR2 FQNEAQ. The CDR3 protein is CASSPKRQIANYGYTF. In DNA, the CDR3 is TGTGCCAGCAGCCCGAAAAGACAGATAGCTAACTATGGCTACACCTTC. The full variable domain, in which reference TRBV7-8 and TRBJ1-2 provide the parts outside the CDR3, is GAGVSQSPRYKVAKRGQDVALRCDPISGHVSLFWYQQALGQGPEFLTYFQNEAQLDKSGLPSDRFFAERPEGSVSTLKIQRTQQEDSAVYLCASSPKRQIANYGYTFGSGTRLTVV.

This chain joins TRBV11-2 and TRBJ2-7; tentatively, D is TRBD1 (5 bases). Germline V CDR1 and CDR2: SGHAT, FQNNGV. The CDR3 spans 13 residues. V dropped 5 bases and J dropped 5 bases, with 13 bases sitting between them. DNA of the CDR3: TGTGCCAGCAGCGCCCACAGGTTTGACGAGCAGTACTTC. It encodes CASSAHRFDEQYF.

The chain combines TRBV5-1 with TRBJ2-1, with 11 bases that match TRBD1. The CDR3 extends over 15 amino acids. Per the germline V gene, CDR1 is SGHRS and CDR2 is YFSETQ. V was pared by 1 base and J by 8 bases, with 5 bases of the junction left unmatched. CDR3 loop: CASSLTGQGGDEQFF. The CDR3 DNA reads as TGCGCCAGCAGCTTGACGGGACAGGGGGGCGATGAGCAGTTCTTC.

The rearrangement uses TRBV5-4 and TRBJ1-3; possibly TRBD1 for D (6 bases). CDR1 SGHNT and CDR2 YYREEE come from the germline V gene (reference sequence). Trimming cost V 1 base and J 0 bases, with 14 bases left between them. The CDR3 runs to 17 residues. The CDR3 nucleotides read TGTGCCAGCAGCTTGAGAGGGGGAGTCTTCTCTGGAAACACCATATATTTT. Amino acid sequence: CASSLRGGVFSGNTIYF.

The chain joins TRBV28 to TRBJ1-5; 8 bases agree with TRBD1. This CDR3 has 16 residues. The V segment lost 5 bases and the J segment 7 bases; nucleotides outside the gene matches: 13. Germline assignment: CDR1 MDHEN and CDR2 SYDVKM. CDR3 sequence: CASSKIPDRDGQPQHF. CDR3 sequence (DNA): TGTGCCAGCAGTAAAATCCCGGACAGGGATGGCCAGCCCCAGCATTTT.

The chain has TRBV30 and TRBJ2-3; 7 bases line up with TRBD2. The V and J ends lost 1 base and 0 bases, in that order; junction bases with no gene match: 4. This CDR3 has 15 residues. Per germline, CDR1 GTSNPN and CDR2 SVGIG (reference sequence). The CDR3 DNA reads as TGTGCCTGGAGTGGACTAGCCCACAGCACAGATACGCAGTATTTT. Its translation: CAWSGLAHSTDTQYF. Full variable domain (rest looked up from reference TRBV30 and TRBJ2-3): SQTIHQWPATLVQPVGSPLSLECTVEGTSNPNLYWYRQAAGRGLQLLFYSVGIGQISSEVPQNLSASRPQDRQFILSSKKLLLSDSGFYLCAWSGLAHSTDTQYFGPGTRLTVL.

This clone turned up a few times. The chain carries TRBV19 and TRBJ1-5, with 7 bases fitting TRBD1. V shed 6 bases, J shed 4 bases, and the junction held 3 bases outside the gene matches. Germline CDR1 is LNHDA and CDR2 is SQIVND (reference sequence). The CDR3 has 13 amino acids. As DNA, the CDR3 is TGTGCCAGTAGCCCGGGACAGAATCAGCCCCAGCATTTT. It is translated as CASSPGQNQPQHF.

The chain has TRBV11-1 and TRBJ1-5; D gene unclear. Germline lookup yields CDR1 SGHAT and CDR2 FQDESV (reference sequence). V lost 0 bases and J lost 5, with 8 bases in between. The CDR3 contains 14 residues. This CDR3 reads CASSLAFRDQPQHF. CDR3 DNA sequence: TGTGCCAGCAGCTTAGCGTTTCGGGATCAGCCCCAGCATTTT.

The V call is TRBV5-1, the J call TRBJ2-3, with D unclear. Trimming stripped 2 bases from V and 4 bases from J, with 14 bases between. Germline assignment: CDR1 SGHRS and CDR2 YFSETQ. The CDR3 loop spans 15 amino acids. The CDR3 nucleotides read TGCGCCAGCAGCTTCGTTCCCGCGACTTCAGATACGCAGTATTTT. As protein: CASSFVPATSDTQYF.

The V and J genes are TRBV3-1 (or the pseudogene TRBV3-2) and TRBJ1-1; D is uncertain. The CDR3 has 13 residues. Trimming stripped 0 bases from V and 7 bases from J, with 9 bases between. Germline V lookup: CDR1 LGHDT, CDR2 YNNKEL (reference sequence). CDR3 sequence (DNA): TGTGCCAGCAGCCAAGATTTGCGAGGTGAAGCTTTCTTT. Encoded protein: CASSQDLRGEAFF.

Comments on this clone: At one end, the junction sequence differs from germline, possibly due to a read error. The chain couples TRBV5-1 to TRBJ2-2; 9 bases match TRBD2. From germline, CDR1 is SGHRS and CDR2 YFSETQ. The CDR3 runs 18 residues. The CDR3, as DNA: TGCGCCCGCAGCTTTGGCGCGGGCGGGGGGGCGAACACCGGGGAGCTGTTTTTT. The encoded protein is CARSFGAGGGANTGELFF.

CDR3 in DNA: TGTGCCAGCGCTCAAGGGGGGAACACTGAAGCTTTCTTT. Translation gives CASAQGGNTEAFF. The chain employs TRBV21-1 and TRBJ1-1; the D segment call TRBD1 is taken from the table without a DNA check. TRBV21-1 constitutes a pseudogene. The CDR3 is made up of 13 amino acids.

The CDR3 sequence is CASSDMDRATNEKLFF. DNA of the CDR3: TGTGCCAGCAGCGATATGGACAGGGCCACTAATGAAAAACTGTTTTTT. V usage is TRBV6-6 and J usage is TRBJ1-4; 8 bases are shared with TRBD1. Germline V gene data show CDR1 as MNHNY and CDR2 as SVGAGI (reference sequence). The CDR3 contains 16 residues. With 6 bases clipped from V and 2 bases from J, the junction kept 8 bases outside the gene matches.